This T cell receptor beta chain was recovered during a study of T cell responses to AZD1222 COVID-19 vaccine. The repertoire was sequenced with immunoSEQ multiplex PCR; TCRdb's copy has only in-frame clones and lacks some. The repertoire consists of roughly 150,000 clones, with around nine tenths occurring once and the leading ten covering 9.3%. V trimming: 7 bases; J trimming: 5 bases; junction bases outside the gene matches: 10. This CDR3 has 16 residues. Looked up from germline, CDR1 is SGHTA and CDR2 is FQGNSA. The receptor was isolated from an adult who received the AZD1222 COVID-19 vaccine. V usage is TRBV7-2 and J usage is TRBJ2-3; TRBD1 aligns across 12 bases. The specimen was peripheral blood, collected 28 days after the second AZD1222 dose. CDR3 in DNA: TGTGCCAGCAACCGACGACGGGACAGGGGGCAAGATACGCAGTATTTT. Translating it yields CASNRRRDRGQDTQYF.